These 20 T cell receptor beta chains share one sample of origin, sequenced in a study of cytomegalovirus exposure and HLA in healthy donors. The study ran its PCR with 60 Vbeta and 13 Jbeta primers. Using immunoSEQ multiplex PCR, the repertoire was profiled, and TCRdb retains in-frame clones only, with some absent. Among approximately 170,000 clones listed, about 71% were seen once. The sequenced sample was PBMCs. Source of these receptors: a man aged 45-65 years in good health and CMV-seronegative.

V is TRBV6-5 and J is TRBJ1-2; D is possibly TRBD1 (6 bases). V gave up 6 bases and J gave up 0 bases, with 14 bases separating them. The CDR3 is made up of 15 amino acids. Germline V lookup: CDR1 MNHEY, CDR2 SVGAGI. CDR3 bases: TGTGCCAGCAGACTAACCGGACAGTCTAACTATGGCTACACCTTC. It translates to CASRLTGQSNYGYTF.

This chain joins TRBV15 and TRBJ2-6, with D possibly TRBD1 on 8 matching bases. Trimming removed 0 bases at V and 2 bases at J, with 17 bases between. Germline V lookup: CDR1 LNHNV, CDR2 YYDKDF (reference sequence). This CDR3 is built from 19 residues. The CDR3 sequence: CATSRDLGQGGAGANVLTF. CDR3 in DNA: TGTGCCACCAGCAGAGATTTAGGACAGGGAGGGGCTGGGGCCAACGTCCTGACTTTC.

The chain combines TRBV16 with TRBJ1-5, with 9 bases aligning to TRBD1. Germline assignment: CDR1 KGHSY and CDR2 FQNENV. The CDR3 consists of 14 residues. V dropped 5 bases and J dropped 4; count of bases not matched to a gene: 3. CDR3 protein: CASSSGTGNQPQHF. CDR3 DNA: TGTGCCAGCAGCTCTGGGACAGGGAATCAGCCCCAGCATTTT.

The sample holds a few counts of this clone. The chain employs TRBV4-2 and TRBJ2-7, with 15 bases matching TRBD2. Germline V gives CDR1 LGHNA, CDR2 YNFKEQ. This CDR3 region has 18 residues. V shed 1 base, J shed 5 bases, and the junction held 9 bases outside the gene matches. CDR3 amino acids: CASSQVVGLAGGPHEQYF. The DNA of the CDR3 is TGTGCCAGCAGCCAAGTTGTAGGACTAGCGGGGGGGCCCCACGAGCAGTACTTC.

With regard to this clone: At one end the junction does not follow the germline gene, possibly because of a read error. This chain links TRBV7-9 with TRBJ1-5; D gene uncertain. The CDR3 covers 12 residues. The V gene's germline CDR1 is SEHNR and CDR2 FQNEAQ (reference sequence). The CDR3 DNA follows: TGTACCAGCAGCTCATCATATCAGCCCCAGCATTTT. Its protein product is CTSSSSYQPQHF.

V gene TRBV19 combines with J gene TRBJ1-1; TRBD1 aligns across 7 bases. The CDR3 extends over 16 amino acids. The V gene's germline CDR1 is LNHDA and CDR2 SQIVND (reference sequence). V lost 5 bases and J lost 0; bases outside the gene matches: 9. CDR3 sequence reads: CASSPPTGMMNTEAFF. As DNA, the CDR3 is TGTGCCAGTAGTCCACCGACAGGGATGATGAACACTGAAGCTTTCTTT.

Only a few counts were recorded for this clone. This chain's CDR3 is CASSPGDIQSPLHF. Here the CDR3 DNA reads TGTGCCAGCTCACCGGGTGACATCCAGTCACCCCTCCACTTT. V and J are TRBV18 and TRBJ1-6; D gene ambiguous. This CDR3 is 14 amino acids long. Germline lookup yields CDR1 KGHSH and CDR2 LQKENI. The germline V and J ends were trimmed by 3 bases and 10 bases, with 13 bases remaining between them. Looking up the rest from reference TRBV18 and TRBJ1-6 gives the full variable domain: NAGVMQNPRHLVRRRGQEARLRCSPMKGHSHVYWYRQLPEEGLKFMVYLQKENIIDESGMPKERFSAEFPKEGPSILRIQQVVRGDSAAYFCASSPGDIQSPLHFGNGTRLTVT.

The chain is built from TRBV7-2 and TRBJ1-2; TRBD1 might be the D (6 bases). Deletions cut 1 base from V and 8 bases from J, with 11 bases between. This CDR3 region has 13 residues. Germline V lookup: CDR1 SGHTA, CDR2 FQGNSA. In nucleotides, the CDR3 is TGTGCCAGCAGCTTAGAATGGGGGGGCGGCTACACCTTC. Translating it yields CASSLEWGGGYTF.

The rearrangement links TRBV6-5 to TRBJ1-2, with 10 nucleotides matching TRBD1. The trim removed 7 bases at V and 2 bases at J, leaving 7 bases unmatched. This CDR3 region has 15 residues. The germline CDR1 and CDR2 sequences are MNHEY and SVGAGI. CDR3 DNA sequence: TGTGCCAGCATTTCCTGGACAGGGGGAAACTATGGCTACACCTTC. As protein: CASISWTGGNYGYTF.

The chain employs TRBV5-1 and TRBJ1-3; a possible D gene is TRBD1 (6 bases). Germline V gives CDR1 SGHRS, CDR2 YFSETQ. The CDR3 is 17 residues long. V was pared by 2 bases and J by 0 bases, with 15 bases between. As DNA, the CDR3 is TGCGCCAGCAGCTTACGGCAGGGGCAGAGCTCTGGAAACACCATATATTTT. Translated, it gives CASSLRQGQSSGNTIYF. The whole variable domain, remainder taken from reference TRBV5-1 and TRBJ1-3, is KAGVTQTPRYLIKTRGQQVTLSCSPISGHRSVSWYQQTPGQGLQFLFEYFSETQRNKGNFPGRFSGRQFSNSRSEMNVSTLELGDSALYLCASSLRQGQSSGNTIYFGEGSWLTVV.

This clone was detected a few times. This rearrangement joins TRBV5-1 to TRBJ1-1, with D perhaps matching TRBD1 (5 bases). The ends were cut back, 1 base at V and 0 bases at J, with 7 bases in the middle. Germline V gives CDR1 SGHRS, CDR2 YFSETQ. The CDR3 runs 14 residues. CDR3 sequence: CASSLQGVNTEAFF. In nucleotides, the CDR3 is TGCGCCAGCAGCTTGCAGGGCGTGAACACTGAAGCTTTCTTT.

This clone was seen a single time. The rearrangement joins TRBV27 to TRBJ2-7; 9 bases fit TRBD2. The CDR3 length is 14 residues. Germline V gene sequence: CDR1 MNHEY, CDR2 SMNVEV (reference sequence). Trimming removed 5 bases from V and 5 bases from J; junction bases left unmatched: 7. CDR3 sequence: CASSPAGGANEQYF. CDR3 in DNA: TGTGCCAGCAGTCCGGCGGGAGGGGCAAACGAGCAGTACTTC.

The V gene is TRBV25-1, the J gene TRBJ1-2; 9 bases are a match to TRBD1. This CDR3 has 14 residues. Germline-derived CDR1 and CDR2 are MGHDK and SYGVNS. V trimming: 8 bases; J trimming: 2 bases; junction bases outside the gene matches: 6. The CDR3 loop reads CASAGTGRNYGYTF. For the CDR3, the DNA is TGTGCCAGCGCGGGGACAGGGAGGAACTATGGCTACACCTTC.

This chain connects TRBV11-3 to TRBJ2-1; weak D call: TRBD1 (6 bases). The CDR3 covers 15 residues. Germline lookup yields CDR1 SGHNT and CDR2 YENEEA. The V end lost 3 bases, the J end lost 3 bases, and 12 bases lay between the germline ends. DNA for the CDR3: TGTGCCAGCAGCTTCCCAGGGGCTGTCTACAATGAGCAGTTCTTC. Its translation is CASSFPGAVYNEQFF.

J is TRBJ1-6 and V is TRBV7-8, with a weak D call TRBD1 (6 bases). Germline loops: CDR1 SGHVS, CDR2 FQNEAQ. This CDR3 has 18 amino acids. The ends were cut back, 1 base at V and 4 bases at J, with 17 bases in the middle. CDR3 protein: CASSLETRGTGYNSPLHF. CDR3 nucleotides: TGTGCCAGCAGCTTAGAAACGAGGGGAACAGGGTATAATTCACCCCTCCACTTT.

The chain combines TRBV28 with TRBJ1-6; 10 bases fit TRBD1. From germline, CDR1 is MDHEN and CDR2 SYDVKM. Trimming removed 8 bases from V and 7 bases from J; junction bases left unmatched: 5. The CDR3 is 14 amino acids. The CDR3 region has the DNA TGTGCCAGCGACAGGGGGCTAGGAAATTCACCCCTCCACTTT. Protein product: CASDRGLGNSPLHF. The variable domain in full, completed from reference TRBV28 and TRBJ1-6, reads DVKVTQSSRYLVKRTGEKVFLECVQDMDHENMFWYRQDPGLGLRLIYFSYDVKMKEKGDIPEGYSVSREKKERFSLILESASTNQTSMYLCASDRGLGNSPLHFGNGTRLTVT.

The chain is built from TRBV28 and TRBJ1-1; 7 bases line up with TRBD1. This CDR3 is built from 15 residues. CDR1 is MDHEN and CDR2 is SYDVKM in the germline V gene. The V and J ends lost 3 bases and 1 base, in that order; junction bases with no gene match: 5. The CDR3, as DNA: TGTGCCAGCAGTTTGGCAGGGACAGCGAACACTGAAGCTTTCTTT. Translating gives CASSLAGTANTEAFF. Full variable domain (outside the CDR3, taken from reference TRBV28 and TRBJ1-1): DVKVTQSSRYLVKRTGEKVFLECVQDMDHENMFWYRQDPGLGLRLIYFSYDVKMKEKGDIPEGYSVSREKKERFSLILESASTNQTSMYLCASSLAGTANTEAFFGQGTRLTVV.

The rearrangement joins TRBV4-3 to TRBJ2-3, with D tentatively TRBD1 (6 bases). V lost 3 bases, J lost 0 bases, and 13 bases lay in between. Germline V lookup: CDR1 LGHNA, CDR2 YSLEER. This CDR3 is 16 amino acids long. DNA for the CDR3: TGCGCCAGCAGCCATGCCAGGGGCGGTAGCACAGATACGCAGTATTTT. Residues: CASSHARGGSTDTQYF.

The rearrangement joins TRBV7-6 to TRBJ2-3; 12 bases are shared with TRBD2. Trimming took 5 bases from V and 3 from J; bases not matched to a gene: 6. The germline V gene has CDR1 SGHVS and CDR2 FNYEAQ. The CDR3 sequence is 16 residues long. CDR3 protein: CASSPRLAGATDTQYF. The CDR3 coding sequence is TGTGCCAGCAGCCCTCGACTAGCGGGGGCAACAGATACGCAGTATTTT.

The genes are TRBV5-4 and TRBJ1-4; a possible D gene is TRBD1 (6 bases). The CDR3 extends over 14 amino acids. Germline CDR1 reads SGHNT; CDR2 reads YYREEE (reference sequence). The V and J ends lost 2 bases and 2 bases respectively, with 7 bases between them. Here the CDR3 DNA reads TGTGCCAGCAGCTTAAGGGGGACTAATGAAAAACTGTTTTTT. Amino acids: CASSLRGTNEKLFF.